The 14 T cell receptor beta chains below come from one sample, sequenced in a study of shared clonotypes between healthy human individuals. Assay: immunoSEQ multiplex PCR; the TCRdb copy retains only in-frame clones and omits some. In the table there are approximately 940,000 clones, around three quarters of which are singletons. The sample consisted of memory CD4+ T cells sorted from blood. Subset noted: CD45RA-negative fraction. These receptors were obtained from a man aged 18 to 35 in good health.

V is TRBV6-5 and J is TRBJ1-5; D is undetermined. There are 10 residues in the CDR3. V dropped 11 bases and J dropped 6 bases, with 8 bases sitting between them. Per the germline V gene, CDR1 is MNHEY and CDR2 is SVGAGI. Here the CDR3 DNA reads TGTGCCGGCGGGATTCAGCCCCAGCATTTT. Translated: CAGGIQPQHF.

The chain is built from TRBV27 and TRBJ1-2; 9 nucleotides line up with TRBD1. The V gene's germline CDR1 is MNHEY and CDR2 SMNVEV (reference sequence). The CDR3 covers 21 residues. After removal of 1 base from V and 6 bases from J, the junction contained 24 bases not matched to a gene. CDR3 residues: CASSLYRAGGTRDRDGHGYTF. DNA of the CDR3: TGTGCCAGCAGTTTATATAGAGCGGGTGGGACCCGGGACAGGGATGGTCATGGCTACACCTTC.

A word on this clone: The same CDR3 also results from other DNA sequences found in this sample. The chain joins TRBV6-5 to TRBJ2-5; D is undetermined. Per germline, CDR1 MNHEY and CDR2 SVGAGI. The CDR3 contains 11 residues. V was pared by 2 bases and J by 5 bases, with 3 bases between. CDR3 coding DNA: TGTGCCAGCAGTTACATGGAGACCCAGTACTTC. Translating it yields CASSYMETQYF.

This chain's CDR3 is CASGTGDNTGELFF. The CDR3 nucleotides read TGTGCCAGCGGGACAGGGGACAACACCGGGGAGCTGTTTTTT. V and J are TRBV6-5 and TRBJ2-2; 10 nucleotides line up with TRBD1. Germline CDR1 is MNHEY and CDR2 is SVGAGI. V lost 8 bases and J lost 2; bases outside the gene matches: 2. This CDR3 has 14 residues.

The chain is built from TRBV9 and TRBJ2-7; TRBD2 is a possible D gene (7 bases). V was cut by 3 bases and J by 2 bases, with 12 bases left in between. CDR1 SGDLS and CDR2 YYNGEE come from the germline V gene. This CDR3 region has 14 residues. For the CDR3, the DNA is TGTGCCAGCAGCGCTTCGCGGGGGCCCTACGAGCAGTACTTC. It encodes CASSASRGPYEQYF.

V is TRBV6-1 and J is TRBJ1-6; D may be TRBD1 (5 bases). CDR3 length: 15 amino acids. CDR1 is MNHNS and CDR2 is SASEGT in the germline V gene. Trimming cost V 6 bases and J 5 bases, with 14 bases left between them. Here the CDR3 reads CASSLQGLDNSPLHF. The CDR3 nucleotides read TGTGCCAGCAGCCTCCAGGGCCTTGATAATTCACCCCTCCACTTT.

The V and J genes are TRBV5-1 and TRBJ1-1, with a weak D call TRBD1 (6 bases). Per the germline V gene, CDR1 is SGHRS and CDR2 is YFSETQ. There are 14 residues in the CDR3. V lost 4 bases, J lost 0 bases, and 10 bases lay in between. Here the CDR3 reads CASSIQGLNTEAFF. In DNA form, the CDR3 reads TGCGCCAGCAGCATTCAGGGGCTGAACACTGAAGCTTTCTTT.

The chain links TRBV4-3 to TRBJ2-1; D might be TRBD1 or TRBD2, each matching 5 bases. Deletions cut 6 bases from V and 2 bases from J, with 14 bases between. The CDR3 spans 15 residues. Germline V gene data show CDR1 as LGHNA and CDR2 as YSLEER. The CDR3 bases are TGCGCCAGCAGTCGCCGGAGAGGGGCCTACAATGAGCAGTTCTTC. The encoded protein is CASSRRRGAYNEQFF.

The rearrangement links TRBV5-4 to TRBJ1-6, with TRBD1 identical over 10 bases. V shed 0 bases, J shed 6 bases, and the junction held 0 bases outside the gene matches. Germline CDR1 is SGHNT and CDR2 is YYREEE (reference sequence). The CDR3 length is 15 residues. CDR3 DNA sequence: TGTGCCAGCAGCTTGGGGGACAGGGGTAATTCACCCCTCCACTTT. As protein: CASSLGDRGNSPLHF.

The chain couples TRBV29-1 to TRBJ1-1; 8 bases line up with TRBD1. CDR1 SQVTM and CDR2 ANQGSEA come from the germline V gene. The junction had 10 bases not matched to a gene; V was cut back by 5 bases and J by 5 bases. This CDR3 region has 14 residues. CDR3 sequence (DNA): TGCAGCGTTTTGGGGGGGGACAGGAGGACTGAAGCTTTCTTT. This sequence encodes CSVLGGDRRTEAFF.

This clone has a single count. The chain employs TRBV5-1 and TRBJ2-7; D is perhaps TRBD2 (6 bases). Germline V gives CDR1 SGHRS, CDR2 YFSETQ. The CDR3 contains 15 residues. The germline V and J ends were trimmed by 1 base and 2 bases, with 13 bases remaining between them. In DNA, the CDR3 is TGCGCCAGCAGCTTGATCGCAGGAGGGACCTACGAGCAGTACTTC. Protein: CASSLIAGGTYEQYF. Full variable domain (outside the CDR3, taken from reference TRBV5-1 and TRBJ2-7): KAGVTQTPRYLIKTRGQQVTLSCSPISGHRSVSWYQQTPGQGLQFLFEYFSETQRNKGNFPGRFSGRQFSNSRSEMNVSTLELGDSALYLCASSLIAGGTYEQYFGPGTRLTVT.

This clone was seen once. V and J are TRBV9 and TRBJ2-7; D might be TRBD2 (5 bases). Germline V gene data show CDR1 as SGDLS and CDR2 as YYNGEE. The CDR3 is made up of 14 amino acids. V was cut by 3 bases and J by 6 bases, with 16 bases left in between. CDR3 DNA: TGTGCCAGCAGCGCTGAGGTTGGCACTAGCGAGCAGTACTTC. It codes for CASSAEVGTSEQYF. Drawing the rest from reference TRBV9 and TRBJ2-7, the complete variable domain is DSGVTQTPKHLITATGQRVTLRCSPRSGDLSVYWYQQSLDQGLQFLIQYYNGEERAKGNILERFSAQQFPDLHSELNLSSLELGDSALYFCASSAEVGTSEQYFGPGTRLTVT.

This chain joins TRBV5-5 and TRBJ1-2; 7 bases match TRBD1. J was trimmed by 1 base and V by 4 bases; bases with no gene match: 4. The CDR3 covers 14 residues. Germline V CDR1 and CDR2: SGHKS, YYEKEE (reference sequence). In DNA form, the CDR3 reads TGTGCCAGCAGCCTCGACAGGGTTAACTATGGCTACACCTTC. The encoded protein is CASSLDRVNYGYTF.

This clone was seen a handful of times. The chain carries TRBV7-8 and TRBJ2-7; 9 bases map to TRBD1. Germline V lookup: CDR1 SGHVS, CDR2 FQNEAQ. Trimming took 5 bases from V and 6 from J; bases not matched to a gene: 8. CDR3 size: 14 residues. The DNA for the CDR3 is TGTGCCAGCAGCCTCCGGGACAGGGTGGGCGAGCAGTACTTC. Translated: CASSLRDRVGEQYF.